The clone carrying this T cell receptor (beta chain) was counted between two and nine times. This specimen comes from a study of T cells in Graves' hyperthyroidism and ophthalmopathy. Amplification yielded TCR beta CDR3 regions, with RNA transcripts as the source. HTBI primers were the set used in a first-round RT-PCR of the TCR CDR3. TCRdb re-called the multiplex PCR reads with MiXCR, one entry per CDR3 protein. The sample lists about 500,000 distinct CDR3 sequences; 15% to 20% were seen once. Diagnosis of hyperthyroidism was new in patients aged 18 to 65, and its duration was under 2 months. The study based diagnoses on clinical symptoms, serum thyroxine and TRAb, thyroid ultrasound and orbital computed tomography. The sample was blood. The clonotype comes from a woman younger than 35 with Graves' hyperthyroidism.

The chain's CDR3 is CASSLRGPPGPEAFF. CDR3 coding DNA: TGTGCCAGCTCACTTAGGGGCCCCCCGGGACCTGAAGCTTTCTTT. The chain links TRBV18 to TRBJ1-1; D possibly corresponds to TRBD1 (5 bases). The CDR3 runs 15 residues. V was trimmed by 4 bases and J by 6 bases, leaving 18 bases between them. CDR1 and CDR2 (germline): KGHSH, LQKENI.